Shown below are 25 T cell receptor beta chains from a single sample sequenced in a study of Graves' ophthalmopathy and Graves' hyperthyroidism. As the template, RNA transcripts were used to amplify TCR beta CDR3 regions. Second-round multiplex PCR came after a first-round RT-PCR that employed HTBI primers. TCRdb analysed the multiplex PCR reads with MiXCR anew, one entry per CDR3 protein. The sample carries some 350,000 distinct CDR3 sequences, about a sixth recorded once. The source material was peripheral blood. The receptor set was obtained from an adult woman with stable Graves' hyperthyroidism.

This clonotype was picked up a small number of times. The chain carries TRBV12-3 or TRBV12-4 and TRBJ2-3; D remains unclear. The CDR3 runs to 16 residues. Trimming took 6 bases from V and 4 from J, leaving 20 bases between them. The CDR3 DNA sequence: TGTGCCAGCAGCGGATTCCGGGCCCTTAAGGCAGATACGCAGTATTTT. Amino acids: CASSGFRALKADTQYF.

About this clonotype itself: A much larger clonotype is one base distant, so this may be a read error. The CDR3 DNA reads TGTGTCAGCAGCGGGACAGTCCTAACCAAAAACATTCAGTACTTC. It codes for CVSSGTVLTKNIQYF. This chain links TRBV7-8 with TRBJ2-4; D tentatively reads TRBD1 or TRBD2 (7 bases each). CDR3 length: 15 residues. CDR1 and CDR2 from the germline V gene are SGHVS and FQNEAQ.

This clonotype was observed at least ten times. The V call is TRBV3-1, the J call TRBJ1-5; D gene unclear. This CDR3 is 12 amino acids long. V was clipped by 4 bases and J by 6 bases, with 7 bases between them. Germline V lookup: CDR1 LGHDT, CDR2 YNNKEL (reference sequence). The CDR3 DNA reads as TGTGCCAGCAGCCGGAGAAGTCAGCCCCAGCATTTT. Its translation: CASSRRSQPQHF.

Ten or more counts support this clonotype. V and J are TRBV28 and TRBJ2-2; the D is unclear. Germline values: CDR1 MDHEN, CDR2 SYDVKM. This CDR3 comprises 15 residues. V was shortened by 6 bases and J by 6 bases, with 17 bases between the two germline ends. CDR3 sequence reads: CASSPFWAAAGELFF. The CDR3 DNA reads TGTGCCAGCAGCCCGTTTTGGGCGGCCGCCGGGGAGCTGTTTTTT.

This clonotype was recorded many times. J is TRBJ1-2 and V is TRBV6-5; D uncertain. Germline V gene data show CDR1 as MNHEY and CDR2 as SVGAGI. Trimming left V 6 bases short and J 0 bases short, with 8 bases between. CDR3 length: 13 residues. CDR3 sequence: CASRPRANYGYTF. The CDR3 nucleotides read TGTGCCAGCAGGCCGAGGGCTAACTATGGCTACACCTTC.

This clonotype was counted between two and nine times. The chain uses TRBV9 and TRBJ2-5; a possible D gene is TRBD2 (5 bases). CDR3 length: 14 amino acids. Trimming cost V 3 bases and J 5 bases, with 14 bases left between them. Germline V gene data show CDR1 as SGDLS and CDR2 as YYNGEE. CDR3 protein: CASSDPDGEETQYF. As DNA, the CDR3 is TGTGCCAGCAGCGACCCCGACGGGGAGGAGACCCAGTACTTC. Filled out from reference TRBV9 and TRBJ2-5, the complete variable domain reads DSGVTQTPKHLITATGQRVTLRCSPRSGDLSVYWYQQSLDQGLQFLIQYYNGEERAKGNILERFSAQQFPDLHSELNLSSLELGDSALYFCASSDPDGEETQYFGPGTRLLVL.

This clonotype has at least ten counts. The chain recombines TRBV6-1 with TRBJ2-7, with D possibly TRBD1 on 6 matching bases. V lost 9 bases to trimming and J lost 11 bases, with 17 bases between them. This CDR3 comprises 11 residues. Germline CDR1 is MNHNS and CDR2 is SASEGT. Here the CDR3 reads CASKKGTPKYF. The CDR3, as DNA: TGTGCCAGTAAAAAGGGGACACCGAAGTACTTC.

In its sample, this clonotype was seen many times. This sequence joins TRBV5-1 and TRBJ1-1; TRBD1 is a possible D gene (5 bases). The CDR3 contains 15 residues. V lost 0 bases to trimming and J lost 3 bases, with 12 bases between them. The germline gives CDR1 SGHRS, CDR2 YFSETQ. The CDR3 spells CASSLERGGHTEAFF. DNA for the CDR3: TGCGCCAGCAGCTTGGAGAGGGGCGGTCACACTGAAGCTTTCTTT. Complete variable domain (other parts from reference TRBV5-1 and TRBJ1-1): KAGVTQTPRYLIKTRGQQVTLSCSPISGHRSVSWYQQTPGQGLQFLFEYFSETQRNKGNFPGRFSGRQFSNSRSEMNVSTLELGDSALYLCASSLERGGHTEAFFGQGTRLTVV.

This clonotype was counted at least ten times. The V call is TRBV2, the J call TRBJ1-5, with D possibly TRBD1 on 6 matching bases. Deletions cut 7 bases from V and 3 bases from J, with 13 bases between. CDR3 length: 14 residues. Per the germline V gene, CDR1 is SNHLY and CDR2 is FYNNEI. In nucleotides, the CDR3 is TGTGCCAGCAAGGGTCAGGGGTACAATCAGCCCCAGCATTTT. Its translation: CASKGQGYNQPQHF.

CDR3 DNA sequence: TGTGCCAGCAGTTACTCCGGCAGCTCAAACTATGGCTACACCTTC. The encoded protein is CASSYSGSSNYGYTF. The chain links TRBV6-5 to TRBJ1-2; D is ambiguous. The V gene's germline CDR1 is MNHEY and CDR2 SVGAGI. CDR3 length: 15 amino acids. The V end was cut by 0 bases, the J end by 2 bases, with 10 bases between.

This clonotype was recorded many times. DNA of the CDR3: TGTGCCAGCAGTCCCCGACCGGGCGGCGAGCAGTACTTC. It is translated as CASSPRPGGEQYF. J is TRBJ2-7 and V is TRBV6-2 or TRBV6-3; D is uncertain. The CDR3 covers 13 residues. The germline V gene has CDR1 MNHEY and CDR2 SVGEGT. The germline V and J ends were trimmed by 5 bases and 6 bases, with 14 bases remaining between them.

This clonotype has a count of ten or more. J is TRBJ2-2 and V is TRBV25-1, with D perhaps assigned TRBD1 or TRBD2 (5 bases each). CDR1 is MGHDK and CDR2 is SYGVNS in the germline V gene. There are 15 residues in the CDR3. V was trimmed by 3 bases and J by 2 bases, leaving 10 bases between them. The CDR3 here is CASSDPGTNTGELFF. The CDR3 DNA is TGTGCCAGCAGTGATCCGGGGACCAACACCGGGGAGCTGTTTTTT.

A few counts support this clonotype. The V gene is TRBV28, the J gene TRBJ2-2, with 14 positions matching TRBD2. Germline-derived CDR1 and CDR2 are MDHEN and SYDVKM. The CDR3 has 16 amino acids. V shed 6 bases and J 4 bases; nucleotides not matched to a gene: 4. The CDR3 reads CASRSGTSGSTGELFF. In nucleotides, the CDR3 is TGTGCCAGCAGATCAGGGACTAGCGGGAGCACCGGGGAGCTGTTTTTT.

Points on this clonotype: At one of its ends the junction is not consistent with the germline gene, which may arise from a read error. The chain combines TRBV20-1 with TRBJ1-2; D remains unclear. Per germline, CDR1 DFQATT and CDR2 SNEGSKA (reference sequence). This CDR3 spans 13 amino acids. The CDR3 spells CSAKPDAFYGYAF. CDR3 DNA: TGCAGTGCTAAACCTGACGCCTTCTATGGCTACGCCTTC.

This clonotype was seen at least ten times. CDR3 protein: CASSPGRPGYTF. CDR3 DNA: TGTGCCAGCAGCCCCGGACGACCCGGCTACACCTTC. V is TRBV7-2 and J is TRBJ1-2, with unresolved D. This CDR3 contains 12 residues. Germline V lookup: CDR1 SGHTA, CDR2 FQGNSA. V lost 5 bases and J 8 bases, leaving 12 bases between the germline ends.

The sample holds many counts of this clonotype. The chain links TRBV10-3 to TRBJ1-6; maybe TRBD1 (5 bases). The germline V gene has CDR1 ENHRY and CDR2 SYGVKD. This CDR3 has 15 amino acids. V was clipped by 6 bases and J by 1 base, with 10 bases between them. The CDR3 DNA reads TGTGCCATCAGAGCGGGGCAGTCCTATAATTCACCCCTCCACTTT. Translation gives CAIRAGQSYNSPLHF.

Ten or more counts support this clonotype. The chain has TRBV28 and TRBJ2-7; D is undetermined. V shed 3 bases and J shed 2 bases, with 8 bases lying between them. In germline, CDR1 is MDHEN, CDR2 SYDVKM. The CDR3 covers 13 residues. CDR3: CASSFLFTYEQYF. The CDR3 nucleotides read TGTGCCAGCAGTTTCCTCTTTACCTACGAGCAGTACTTC.

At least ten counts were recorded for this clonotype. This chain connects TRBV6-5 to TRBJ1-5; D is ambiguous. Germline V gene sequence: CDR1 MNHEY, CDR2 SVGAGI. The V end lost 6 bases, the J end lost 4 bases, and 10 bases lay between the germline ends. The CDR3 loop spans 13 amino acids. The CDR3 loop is CASSPTGNQPQHF. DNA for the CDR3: TGTGCCAGCAGCCCCACCGGTAATCAGCCCCAGCATTTT.

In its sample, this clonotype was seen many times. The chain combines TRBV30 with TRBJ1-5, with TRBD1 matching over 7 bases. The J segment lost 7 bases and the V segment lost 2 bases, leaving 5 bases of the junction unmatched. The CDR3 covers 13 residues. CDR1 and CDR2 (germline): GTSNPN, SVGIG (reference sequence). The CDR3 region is CAWSPGGRQPQHF. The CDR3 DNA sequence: TGTGCCTGGAGTCCAGGGGGTCGGCAGCCCCAGCATTTT. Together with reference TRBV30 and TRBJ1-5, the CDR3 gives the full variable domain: SQTIHQWPATLVQPVGSPLSLECTVEGTSNPNLYWYRQAAGRGLQLLFYSVGIGQISSEVPQNLSASRPQDRQFILSSKKLLLSDSGFYLCAWSPGGRQPQHFGDGTRLSIL.

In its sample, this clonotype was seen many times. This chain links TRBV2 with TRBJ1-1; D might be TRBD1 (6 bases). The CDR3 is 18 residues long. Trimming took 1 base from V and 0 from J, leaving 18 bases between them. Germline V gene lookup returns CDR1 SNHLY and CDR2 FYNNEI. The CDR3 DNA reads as TGTGCCAGCAGTGAAGAGGACAGCCTCTCCCTCATGAACACTGAAGCTTTCTTT. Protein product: CASSEEDSLSLMNTEAFF.

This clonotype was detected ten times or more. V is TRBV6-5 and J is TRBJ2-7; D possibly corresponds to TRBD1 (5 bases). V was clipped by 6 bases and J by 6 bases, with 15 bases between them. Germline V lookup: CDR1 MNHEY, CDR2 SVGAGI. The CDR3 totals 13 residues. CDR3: CASRQAGRSEQYF. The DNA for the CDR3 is TGTGCCAGCAGACAGGCCGGACGCAGCGAGCAGTACTTC.

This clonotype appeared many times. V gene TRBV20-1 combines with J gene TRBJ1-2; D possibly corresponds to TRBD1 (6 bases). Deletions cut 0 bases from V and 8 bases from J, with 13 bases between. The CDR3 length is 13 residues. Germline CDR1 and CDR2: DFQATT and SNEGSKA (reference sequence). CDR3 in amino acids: CSARDQQGNGYTF. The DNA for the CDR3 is TGCAGTGCTAGAGATCAACAGGGAAACGGCTACACCTTC.

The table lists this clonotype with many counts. In DNA, the CDR3 is TGTGCCAGCAGCACAGGGTCGGTATGGAGGAAAGCTTTCTTT. Protein sequence: CASSTGSVWRKAFF. The chain joins TRBV14 to TRBJ1-1; D perhaps matches TRBD1 (6 bases). Between the trimmed V and J ends, which lost 5 bases and 9 bases, there was a span of 19 bases. CDR3 size: 14 residues. CDR1 and CDR2 from the germline V gene are SGHDN and FVKESK.

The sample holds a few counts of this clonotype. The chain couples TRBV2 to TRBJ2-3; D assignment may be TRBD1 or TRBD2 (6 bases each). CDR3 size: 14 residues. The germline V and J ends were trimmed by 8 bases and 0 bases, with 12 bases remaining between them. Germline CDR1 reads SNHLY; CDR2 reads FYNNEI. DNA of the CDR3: TGTGCCAGCGCGGGACACCGAAGCACAGATACGCAGTATTTT. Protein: CASAGHRSTDTQYF. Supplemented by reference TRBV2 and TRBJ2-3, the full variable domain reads EPEVTQTPSHQVTQMGQEVILRCVPISNHLYFYWYRQILGQKVEFLVSFYNNEISEKSEIFDDQFSVERPDGSNFTLKIRSTKLEDSAMYFCASAGHRSTDTQYFGPGTRLTVL.

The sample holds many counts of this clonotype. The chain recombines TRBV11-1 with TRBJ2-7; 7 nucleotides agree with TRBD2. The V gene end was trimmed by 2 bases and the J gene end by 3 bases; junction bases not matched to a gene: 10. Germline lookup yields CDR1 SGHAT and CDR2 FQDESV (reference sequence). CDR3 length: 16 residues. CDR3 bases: TGTGCCAGCAGCTTAAGGGACTACCTAAATCTCTACGAGCAGTACTTC. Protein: CASSLRDYLNLYEQYF.